This paragraph reports one T cell receptor (beta chain). This entry belongs to a study of blood T cell repertoires in COVID-19. Assay: immunoSEQ multiplex PCR; the TCRdb copy retains only in-frame clones and omits some. The sample lists about 110,000 clones; roughly four fifths were seen once. This CDR3 has 16 residues. J lost 4 bases, V lost 5 bases, and 10 bases had no gene match. CDR1 and CDR2 (germline): SNHLY, FYNNEI. The chain employs TRBV2 and TRBJ2-3; TRBD2 matches at 9 bases. Material for sequencing was peripheral blood. The origin of this receptor is a woman between 55 and 75 years old with acute or convalescent COVID-19. The CDR3: CASSSPGGGASDTQYF. In DNA, the CDR3 is TGTGCCAGCAGTTCCCCGGGCGGGGGGGCTTCAGATACGCAGTATTTT.